A single sample is the source of the 24 T cell receptor beta chains below, sequenced in a study of cytomegalovirus exposure and HLA in healthy donors. In the PCR, 60 Vbeta and 13 Jbeta primers were used. Sequencing used immunoSEQ multiplex PCR; TCRdb keeps in-frame clones, though not all of them. The table has some 200,000 clones, roughly three quarters seen once. Sequencing was carried out using PBMCs. The receptors shown here come from a male donor in good health and CMV-seropositive.

This chain uses TRBV7-2 with TRBJ2-1; possibly TRBD2 for D (5 bases). The CDR3 has 13 amino acids. V was cut by 5 bases and J by 12 bases, with 17 bases left in between. Germline loops: CDR1 SGHTA, CDR2 FQGNSA. CDR3 nucleotides: TGTGCCAGCAGCCTAGGACTGCCCCATCGGCAGTTCTTC. Translating it yields CASSLGLPHRQFF. The whole variable domain, filled in from reference TRBV7-2 and TRBJ2-1, reads GAGVSQSPSNKVTEKGKDVELRCDPISGHTALYWYRQSLGQGLEFLIYFQGNSAPDKSGLPSDRFSAERTGGSVSTLTIQRTQQEDSAVYLCASSLGLPHRQFFGPGTRLTVL.

In this sample, this clone turned up a few times. The chain links TRBV5-1 to TRBJ1-1; D call uncertain. The CDR3 length is 14 residues. From germline, CDR1 is SGHRS and CDR2 YFSETQ. Trimming took 0 bases from V and 1 from J, leaving 7 bases between them. In nucleotides, the CDR3 is TGCGCCAGCAGCTTGGATGTAGCGAACACTGAAGCTTTCTTT. Its protein product is CASSLDVANTEAFF.

V gene TRBV29-1 combines with J gene TRBJ2-3; possible D gene TRBD2, 6 bases. Between the trimmed V and J ends, which lost 6 bases and 1 base, there was a span of 11 bases. CDR1 is SQVTM, CDR2 ANQGSEA, per germline. This CDR3 region has 13 residues. CDR3 in DNA: TGCAGCGTACGATCGGGGGGCACAGATACGCAGTATTTT. It specifies CSVRSGGTDTQYF.

In its sample, this clone was seen once. The CDR3 loop reads CASSTGITGELFF. The DNA for the CDR3 is TGTGCCAGCAGCACAGGGATCACCGGGGAGCTGTTTTTT. The rearrangement joins TRBV11-3 to TRBJ2-2; tentatively, D is TRBD1 (6 bases). Germline CDR1 and CDR2: SGHNT and YENEEA. The CDR3 loop spans 13 amino acids. V was trimmed by 5 bases and J by 4 bases, leaving 8 bases between them.

The chain is built from TRBV6-6 and TRBJ1-2; 7 nucleotides align to TRBD1. The V gene's germline CDR1 is MNHNY and CDR2 SVGAGI (reference sequence). The CDR3 length is 16 residues. V shed 0 bases, J shed 4 bases, and the junction held 8 bases outside the gene matches. Here the CDR3 reads CASSYSTSGTAYGYTF. The CDR3 DNA sequence: TGTGCCAGCAGTTACTCTACCTCCGGGACAGCCTATGGCTACACCTTC.

The V and J genes are TRBV27 and TRBJ1-1, with a tentative D call TRBD1 (5 bases). The CDR3 covers 15 residues. Trimming pared 5 bases from V and 5 bases from J, leaving 18 bases between. Germline CDR1 and CDR2: MNHEY and SMNVEV (reference sequence). The CDR3 here is CASSAGSGGRTEAFF. The CDR3 nucleotides are TGTGCCAGCAGTGCGGGCTCGGGGGGGAGGACTGAAGCTTTCTTT.

The sample holds one count of this clone. CDR3 in amino acids: CASSFSLARHEQFF. CDR3 nucleotides: TGTGCCAGCAGCTTCTCACTAGCTCGGCATGAGCAGTTCTTC. The V call is TRBV7-8, the J call TRBJ2-1; D might be TRBD2 (6 bases). The V end was cut by 3 bases, the J end by 8 bases, with 14 bases between. The germline CDR1 and CDR2 sequences are SGHVS and FQNEAQ. This CDR3 comprises 14 residues.

V and J are TRBV6-5 and TRBJ2-1; 7 nucleotides match TRBD1. CDR3 length: 13 residues. V was pared by 6 bases and J by 6 bases, with 5 bases of the junction left unmatched. In germline, CDR1 is MNHEY, CDR2 SVGAGI. In nucleotides, the CDR3 is TGTGCCAGCAGGGCAGGGGGTGTCAATGAGCAGTTCTTC. Translated, it gives CASRAGGVNEQFF.

This clone was counted between two and nine times. The V and J genes are TRBV25-1 and TRBJ1-4; a possible D gene is TRBD1 (6 bases). The CDR3 covers 15 residues. V was clipped by 3 bases and J by 6 bases, with 14 bases between them. Germline V lookup: CDR1 MGHDK, CDR2 SYGVNS. The CDR3 DNA is TGTGCCAGCAGTGAGCCCACAGGGTTGGATGAAAAACTGTTTTTT. Translated, it gives CASSEPTGLDEKLFF.

This chain links TRBV5-1 with TRBJ1-2, with TRBD1 matching over 7 bases. Germline CDR1 reads SGHRS; CDR2 reads YFSETQ. V was pared by 4 bases and J by 6 bases, with 3 bases of the junction left unmatched. This CDR3 spans 12 amino acids. CDR3 region: CASSGDRDGYTF. The CDR3 nucleotides read TGCGCCAGCAGCGGAGACAGGGATGGCTACACCTTC. The full variable domain, its missing parts supplied by reference TRBV5-1 and TRBJ1-2, is KAGVTQTPRYLIKTRGQQVTLSCSPISGHRSVSWYQQTPGQGLQFLFEYFSETQRNKGNFPGRFSGRQFSNSRSEMNVSTLELGDSALYLCASSGDRDGYTFGSGTRLTVV.

This chain joins TRBV30 and TRBJ1-6; tentatively, D is TRBD1 (6 bases). This CDR3 contains 12 residues. Trimming took 7 bases from V and 8 from J, leaving 12 bases between them. Germline CDR1 and CDR2: GTSNPN and SVGIG (reference sequence). CDR3 sequence reads: CALYREHSPLHF. The CDR3 DNA reads TGTGCCTTATACAGGGAGCATTCACCCCTCCACTTT. The variable domain in full, with the rest retrieved from reference TRBV30 and TRBJ1-6, is SQTIHQWPATLVQPVGSPLSLECTVEGTSNPNLYWYRQAAGRGLQLLFYSVGIGQISSEVPQNLSASRPQDRQFILSSKKLLLSDSGFYLCALYREHSPLHFGNGTRLTVT.

This chain connects TRBV7-2 to TRBJ1-2, with D hard to call. Germline V gene lookup returns CDR1 SGHTA and CDR2 FQGNSA. The CDR3 length is 13 residues. Trimming took 3 bases from V and 5 from J, leaving 10 bases between them. The CDR3 sequence: CASSFGGGYGYTF. CDR3 bases: TGTGCCAGCAGCTTTGGCGGAGGATATGGCTACACCTTC.

This clone was counted once. The rearrangement joins TRBV11-3 to TRBJ2-7, with TRBD1 as a possible D gene (5 bases). This CDR3 is 14 amino acids long. With 5 bases removed from V and 4 bases from J, the gap between germline ends came to 15 bases. Germline CDR1 reads SGHNT; CDR2 reads YENEEA. CDR3 in amino acids: CASSPQGKAYEQYF. CDR3 sequence (DNA): TGTGCCAGCAGCCCTCAGGGTAAGGCGTACGAGCAGTACTTC.

The chain uses TRBV29-1 and TRBJ2-5; D perhaps matches TRBD2 (7 bases). This CDR3 has 16 residues. The V end was cut by 6 bases, the J end by 7 bases, with 27 bases between. Germline lookup yields CDR1 SQVTM and CDR2 ANQGSEA. CDR3 region: CSVQIPTGGRGLTQYF. The CDR3, as DNA: TGCAGCGTCCAAATCCCCACGGGGGGCCGTGGTTTGACCCAGTACTTC.

This chain links TRBV6-5 with TRBJ1-5; TRBD1 matches 9 bases. Looked up from germline, CDR1 is MNHEY and CDR2 is SVGAGI. The CDR3 totals 15 residues. J was trimmed by 10 bases and V by 6 bases; bases with no gene match: 13. CDR3 sequence (DNA): TGTGCCAGCAGGACCGGGACAGGGAAGAAGCAACCCCAGCATTTT. It yields the protein CASRTGTGKKQPQHF.

There are a few counts of this clone. The chain is built from TRBV6-4 and TRBJ2-7; TRBD1 is a possible D gene (7 bases). Germline V gene lookup returns CDR1 MRHNA and CDR2 SNTAGT. V was shortened by 6 bases and J by 1 base, with 19 bases between the two germline ends. The CDR3 loop spans 16 amino acids. CDR3 sequence (DNA): TGTGCCAGCAGGGGCAGGGGGGATACATCTTCCTACGAGCAGTACTTC. Amino acids: CASRGRGDTSSYEQYF.

The gene calls are TRBV5-6 and TRBJ1-5, with 10 bases aligning to TRBD1. After removal of 3 bases from V and 6 bases from J, the junction contained 6 bases not matched to a gene. Looked up from germline, CDR1 is SGHDT and CDR2 is YYEEEE. CDR3 length equals 15 residues. The CDR3 spells CASSWGGTGVQPQHF. For the CDR3, the DNA is TGTGCCAGCAGCTGGGGGGGGACAGGGGTTCAGCCCCAGCATTTT. The variable domain in full, completed from reference TRBV5-6 and TRBJ1-5, reads DAGVTQSPTHLIKTRGQQVTLRCSPKSGHDTVSWYQQALGQGPQFIFQYYEEEERQRGNFPDRFSGHQFPNYSSELNVNALLLGDSALYLCASSWGGTGVQPQHFGDGTRLSIL.

The J gene is TRBJ1-5, the V gene TRBV6-6; D possibly corresponds to TRBD1 (6 bases). CDR3 length: 13 amino acids. V shed 6 bases and J shed 7 bases, with 13 bases lying between them. CDR1 and CDR2 (germline): MNHNY, SVGAGI (reference sequence). The CDR3 nucleotides read TGTGCCAGCAGAAACAGGGCGGAACAGCCCCAGCATTTT. Translation: CASRNRAEQPQHF.

The chain links TRBV6-6 to TRBJ2-7, with 7 bases identical to TRBD1. The CDR3 has 14 residues. The V gene's germline CDR1 is MNHNY and CDR2 SVGAGI (reference sequence). The J segment lost 0 bases and the V segment lost 5 bases, leaving 4 bases of the junction unmatched. This CDR3 is CASSNRDSSYEQYF. The CDR3 region has the DNA TGTGCCAGCAGTAACCGGGACAGCTCCTACGAGCAGTACTTC.

V usage is TRBV28 and J usage is TRBJ2-2; 8 bases are shared with TRBD1. V shed 6 bases, J shed 6 bases, and the junction held 9 bases outside the gene matches. The CDR3 sequence is 15 residues long. Germline V gives CDR1 MDHEN, CDR2 SYDVKM. The chain's CDR3 is CASSSQGASSGELFF. Written as DNA, the CDR3 is TGTGCCAGCAGCTCCCAGGGGGCAAGCTCCGGGGAGCTGTTTTTT. Using reference TRBV28 and TRBJ2-2 for the parts outside the CDR3, the full variable domain is DVKVTQSSRYLVKRTGEKVFLECVQDMDHENMFWYRQDPGLGLRLIYFSYDVKMKEKGDIPEGYSVSREKKERFSLILESASTNQTSMYLCASSSQGASSGELFFGEGSRLTVL.

This chain joins TRBV6-6 and TRBJ1-4; D perhaps matches TRBD1 (5 bases). V lost 11 bases, J lost 3 bases, and 13 bases lay in between. Germline V gene lookup returns CDR1 MNHNY and CDR2 SVGAGI (reference sequence). The CDR3 extends over 13 amino acids. CDR3 nucleotides: TGTGCCGGCCAGGGAAACCCTAATGAAAAACTGTTTTTT. It translates to CAGQGNPNEKLFF.

The genes are TRBV18 and TRBJ2-5; 10 positions agree with TRBD2. The germline V gene encodes CDR1 KGHSH and CDR2 LQKENI. With V trimmed by 3 bases and J by 2 bases, 6 bases remained unmatched. This CDR3 region has 16 residues. The CDR3 spells CASSPPSGGPQETQYF. Here the CDR3 DNA reads TGTGCCAGCTCACCTCCTAGCGGGGGCCCTCAAGAGACCCAGTACTTC.

The CDR3 nucleotides read TGTGCCAGCAGCCATGGGACAGTCGGGATCTCCTACAATGAGCAGTTCTTC. Its protein is CASSHGTVGISYNEQFF. The rearrangement uses TRBV5-4 and TRBJ2-1, with 7 positions matching TRBD1. The V and J ends lost 4 bases and 0 bases, in that order; junction bases with no gene match: 10. The V gene's germline CDR1 is SGHNT and CDR2 YYREEE (reference sequence). The CDR3 covers 17 residues.

This sequence joins TRBV4-3 and TRBJ2-1; TRBD1 matches 8 bases. Trimming cost V 4 bases and J 2 bases; bases outside gene matches: 4. This CDR3 is 15 amino acids long. Germline CDR1 reads LGHNA; CDR2 reads YSLEER. CDR3 DNA: TGCGCCAGCAGCCGGTCGACAGGGGCCTACAATGAGCAGTTCTTC. This gives the protein CASSRSTGAYNEQFF.